The TCR beta chain under discussion was sequenced for a study of CD8 T cells in ankylosing spondylitis. Overall study results and limits: Matched ankylosing spondylitis synovial fluid reportedly contained a significantly enriched population of disease-linked clones. Some of these motif variants have turned up before, in reports on reactive arthritis synovial fluid and blood. Disease-linked clones were CD8+ and relatively rare in peripheral blood. A TCR beta motif of fewer than 10 highly homologous variants seemed to mark ankylosing spondylitis blood.

As concerns this clonotype: Its antigen remains unidentified.

The CDR3 is 12 amino acids. Trimming pared 2 bases from V and 15 bases from J, leaving 14 bases between. Germline V lookup: CDR1 MNHNY, CDR2 SVGAGI (reference sequence). TCRdb called the 5' RACE reads again in MiXCR, with one record for every CDR3 protein. The sample contains about 540,000 distinct CDR3 sequences, roughly an eighth of which appear only once. The receptor was isolated from a male donor with ankylosing spondylitis. Sequencing was carried out using blood, either unsorted or a sorted T cell fraction (not recorded which). J is TRBJ2-1 and V is TRBV6-6; a possible D gene is TRBD2 (5 bases). Here the CDR3 reads CASSYDYLSPFF. For the CDR3, the DNA is TGTGCCAGCAGTTACGACTACCTCTCTCCGTTCTTC.